A selection of T cell receptor beta chains follows, all from one sample in a study of response to subunit inactivated influenza vaccine. TCRdb redid the calling of the RT-PCR reads with MiXCR, one entry per CDR3 protein. Of more than 500,000 distinct CDR3 sequences in the sample, roughly 10% were seen once. The sample was also reused in another study, on T cells expressing NK-cell markers.

Sequences were derived from PBMCs from blood, sampled on the day of vaccination. These receptor sequences come from a man aged 50 or older who received an inactivated influenza vaccine. Both conserved end residues are part of each CDR3. A D gene is named only where the DNA matches it firmly. For some rows the clone size is stated as once, few or many, or as a class when expanded; others skip it.

clone_size: NA; d_call: NA; j_call: TRBJ2-7; v_call: TRBV18; cdr3_aa: CASSPGIGGLYEQYF; cdr3_nt: TGTGCCAGCTCACCAGGTATTGGCGGCTTGTACGAGCAGTACTTC
clone_size: NA; d_call: NA; j_call: TRBJ2-2; v_call: TRBV28; cdr3_aa: CASSLELPTGELFF; cdr3_nt: TGTGCCAGCAGTTTGGAACTTCCCACCGGGGAGCTGTTTTTT
clone_size: few; d_call: NA; j_call: TRBJ1-5; v_call: TRBV12-3/TRBV12-4; cdr3_aa: CASSFGAGAQPQHF; cdr3_nt: TGTGCCAGCAGTTTTGGTGCTGGGGCTCAGCCCCAGCATTTT
clone_size: NA; d_call: NA; j_call: TRBJ1-3; v_call: TRBV15; cdr3_aa: CATSRRSGNTIYF; cdr3_nt: TGTGCCACCAGCAGACGCTCTGGAAACACCATATATTTT
clone_size: few; d_call: NA; j_call: TRBJ1-3; v_call: TRBV7-9; cdr3_aa: CASSAKTQGSGNTIYF; cdr3_nt: TGTGCCAGCAGCGCTAAGACTCAGGGCTCTGGAAACACCATATATTTT
clone_size: few; d_call: NA; j_call: TRBJ2-2; v_call: TRBV5-1; cdr3_aa: CASSSQGVDGELFF; cdr3_nt: TGCGCCAGCAGCTCACAGGGAGTAGACGGGGAGCTGTTTTTT
clone_size: NA; d_call: NA; j_call: TRBJ2-7; v_call: TRBV20-1; cdr3_aa: CSARDRADSYEQYF; cdr3_nt: TGCAGTGCTAGAGATCGAGCGGACTCCTACGAGCAGTACTTC
clone_size: NA; d_call: TRBD2; j_call: TRBJ2-1; v_call: TRBV7-2; cdr3_aa: CASSFSLAGAYNEQFF; cdr3_nt: TGTGCCAGCAGCTTCTCCCTAGCGGGGGCTTACAATGAGCAGTTCTTC
clone_size: few; d_call: TRBD1; j_call: TRBJ2-5; v_call: TRBV12-3/TRBV12-4; cdr3_aa: CASTQDRGKTQYF; cdr3_nt: TGTGCCAGCACTCAGGACAGGGGAAAGACCCAGTACTTC
clone_size: few; d_call: NA; j_call: TRBJ2-1; v_call: TRBV7-2; cdr3_aa: CASSLGGAYYNEQFF; cdr3_nt: TGTGCCAGCAGCTTAGGGGGGGCTTACTACAATGAGCAGTTCTTC
clone_size: many; d_call: NA; j_call: TRBJ2-5; v_call: TRBV3-1; cdr3_aa: CASSQDRSWPITQYF; cdr3_nt: TGTGCCAGCAGCCAAGACCGGTCTTGGCCCATCACCCAGTACTTC